The 12 T cell receptor beta chains below all came from one sample that was sequenced in a study of blood T cell repertoires in COVID-19. Produced via immunoSEQ multiplex PCR; TCRdb's table is partial and in-frame only. This sample carries roughly 110,000 clones, about nine tenths of them seen once, and the ten largest clones take approximately 1.3%. The specimen sequenced was peripheral blood. The receptors shown here come from a woman aged 25 to 39 with acute or convalescent COVID-19.

This clone was recorded a few times. This chain connects TRBV5-1 to TRBJ1-1; D is possibly TRBD1 (6 bases). The CDR3 has 14 residues. Germline V gene data show CDR1 as SGHRS and CDR2 as YFSETQ. Trimming shortened V by 4 bases and J by 6 bases, and 16 bases separated the two germline ends. The CDR3 loop is CASSNPDRTAEAFF. The CDR3, as DNA: TGCGCCAGCAGCAACCCCGACAGGACAGCTGAAGCTTTCTTT.

V is TRBV6-5 and J is TRBJ1-5; 7 nucleotides line up with TRBD1. Germline V lookup: CDR1 MNHEY, CDR2 SVGAGI. This CDR3 spans 13 amino acids. J lost 2 bases, V lost 7 bases, and 2 bases had no gene match. The CDR3 DNA sequence: TGTGCCAGCAACGGACAGGGCAATCAGCCCCAGCATTTT. This translates into CASNGQGNQPQHF.

This chain links TRBV27 with TRBJ2-2; D uncertain. This CDR3 is 15 amino acids long. CDR1 and CDR2 (germline): MNHEY, SMNVEV (reference sequence). V was clipped by 2 bases and J by 1 base, with 8 bases between them. CDR3 nucleotide sequence: TGTGCCAGCAGTTTAAAAAGACTGAACACCGGGGAGCTGTTTTTT. Protein sequence: CASSLKRLNTGELFF.

V and J are TRBV2 and TRBJ1-5; 9 nucleotides match TRBD1. The CDR3 covers 14 residues. Germline lookup yields CDR1 SNHLY and CDR2 FYNNEI. The ends lost 7 bases at V and 6 bases at J; junction bases unmatched: 7. The CDR3 reads CASTRDRDGQPQHF. The CDR3 nucleotides are TGTGCCAGCACGAGGGACAGGGACGGTCAGCCCCAGCATTTT.

The J gene is TRBJ2-3, the V gene TRBV24-1; 7 nucleotides match TRBD1. J was trimmed by 4 bases and V by 2 bases; bases with no gene match: 8. Germline CDR1 reads KGHDR; CDR2 reads SFDVKD. CDR3 size: 16 residues. The CDR3 nucleotides read TGTGCCACCAGTGATTATAGAGGGGGCATGGCAGATACGCAGTATTTT. Encoded protein: CATSDYRGGMADTQYF.

CDR3 sequence (DNA): TGTGCCAGCTGGGCTAGGGGACAGGGGGCGCGAACTGAAGCTTTCTTT. Its translation is CASWARGQGARTEAFF. This rearrangement joins TRBV18 to TRBJ1-1; 12 bases are a match to TRBD1. CDR1 is KGHSH and CDR2 is LQKENI in the germline V gene. This CDR3 region has 16 residues. V dropped 7 bases and J dropped 5; count of bases not matched to a gene: 11.

The rearrangement joins TRBV5-4 to TRBJ2-2; D perhaps matches TRBD2 (6 bases). The V and J ends lost 2 bases and 1 base respectively, with 15 bases between them. Germline values: CDR1 SGHNT, CDR2 YYREEE (reference sequence). CDR3 length: 17 amino acids. Here the CDR3 DNA reads TGTGCCAGCAGCTTCGTAGGAGGGCAAATGAACACCGGGGAGCTGTTTTTT. Translation: CASSFVGGQMNTGELFF.

CDR3 coding DNA: TGTGCCAGCAGCAGGGGAAAGGGGGAGAGGGGAGGAAACACCATATATTTT. It yields the protein CASSRGKGERGGNTIYF. The gene calls are TRBV5-4 and TRBJ1-3, with D possibly being TRBD1 (6 bases). With 4 bases removed from V and 4 bases from J, the gap between germline ends came to 21 bases. The CDR3 extends over 17 amino acids. Germline V lookup: CDR1 SGHNT, CDR2 YYREEE (reference sequence).

The CDR3 loop is CASSLTSGGALDEQFF. CDR3 DNA: TGTGCCAGCAGTTTGACTAGCGGGGGGGCTTTGGATGAGCAGTTCTTC. The chain combines TRBV27 with TRBJ2-1; TRBD2 matches 14 bases. Germline assignment: CDR1 MNHEY and CDR2 SMNVEV (reference sequence). Unmatched junction bases numbered 6, after V lost 3 bases and J lost 8 bases. This CDR3 spans 16 amino acids.

V and J are TRBV6-5 and TRBJ1-2, with D maybe TRBD1 (5 bases). Germline V CDR1 and CDR2: MNHEY, SVGAGI. This CDR3 contains 12 residues. Between the trimmed V and J ends, which lost 0 bases and 8 bases, there was a span of 7 bases. CDR3 DNA sequence: TGTGCCAGCAGTTACTCGCAGGGAGGCTACACCTTC. Its protein is CASSYSQGGYTF.

The chain combines TRBV7-3 with TRBJ1-1, with D unresolved. The CDR3 totals 15 residues. V gave up 2 bases and J gave up 0 bases, with 10 bases separating them. Per germline, CDR1 SGHTA and CDR2 FQGTGA. The CDR3 DNA follows: TGTGCCAGCAGCTTAGAAAGCGGGATGAACACTGAAGCTTTCTTT. It specifies CASSLESGMNTEAFF.

The gene calls are TRBV2 and TRBJ1-5; unclear D gene. There are 12 residues in the CDR3. Trimming took off 1 base at V and 9 bases at J, with 7 bases between the two ends. Germline V lookup: CDR1 SNHLY, CDR2 FYNNEI. DNA of the CDR3: TGTGCCAGCAGTGAAGTGGAGGGGCCCCAGCATTTT. It encodes CASSEVEGPQHF.